This T cell receptor (beta chain) was profiled in a study of blood T cells in healthy people across ages. The study recruited healthy Caucasian donors from Russia who were aged about 6 to 95. The total RNA that was extracted per sample amounted to at least 5.5 micrograms. Of note for this clonotype: What it recognizes is unknown.

The study, taken as a whole, reports: Both higher diversity and more naive CD4+ cells marked long-lived donors when set against aged donors.

The CDR3 runs to 15 residues. J lost 3 bases, V lost 5 bases, and 5 bases had no gene match. The V gene's germline CDR1 is MNHEY and CDR2 SMNVEV (reference sequence). Combining a sample-barcoded 5' primer with a J-beta primer mix, a second PCR ran for roughly 6 to 12 cycles. The template-switch adaptor, which had 12 random nucleotides, put a tag on each cDNA molecule. One entry per CDR3 protein results from TCRdb running MiXCR on the 5' RACE reads. Here the sample spans around 1,000,000 distinct CDR3 sequences, about 25% being singletons. This sample also appeared in a second study, on T cells of mothers and their children.

Sequenced sample: blood. The clonotype originates from a girl aged 2-15 years in good health. The V gene is TRBV27, the J gene TRBJ2-3; the match to TRBD2 covers 10 bases. The CDR3 protein is CASSRLAGETDTQYF. Written as DNA, the CDR3 is TGTGCCAGCAGTCGCCTAGCGGGAGAAACAGATACGCAGTATTTT.